The 15 T cell receptor beta chains in this list originate from one sample, sequenced in a study of T-cell reconstitution after alpha-beta-depleted transplantation in children. Unique molecular identifiers were used to barcode this TCRbeta library. TCRdb re-derived calls from the PCR reads in MiXCR, one entry per CDR3 protein. The table has a few hundred thousand distinct CDR3 sequences, about 14% seen once; the top ten hold about 4.5%. Material: PBMCs, obtained from the stem cell graft. The receptors originated from a human donor who donated a stem cell graft to a child with Fanconi anemia.

The chain joins TRBV12-3 or TRBV12-4 to TRBJ1-5, with D perhaps matching TRBD1 (5 bases). Trimming removed 2 bases at V and 6 bases at J, with 11 bases between. The CDR3 runs 14 residues. Here the CDR3 DNA reads TGTGCCAGCAGTTTAACCAGGGAGGGTCAGCCCCAGCATTTT. Translation gives CASSLTREGQPQHF.

Only one count was recorded for this clonotype. Lacking the conserved final phenylalanine or tryptophan, this CDR3 likely reflects a read error. J is TRBJ1-4 and V is TRBV5-1, with no clear D. The germline V gene has CDR1 SGHRS and CDR2 YFSETQ. The CDR3 loop spans 13 amino acids. V lost 0 bases to trimming and J lost 7 bases, with 7 bases between them. CDR3 sequence (DNA): TGCGCCAGCAGCTTGGCATGGCGTGAAAAACTGTTTTGT. It codes for CASSLAWREKLFC.

The V gene is TRBV12-5, the J gene TRBJ2-1, with unresolved D. The CDR3 runs to 12 residues. Germline assignment: CDR1 LGHNT and CDR2 FRNRAP. V was shortened by 6 bases and J by 8 bases, with 11 bases between the two germline ends. The DNA for the CDR3 is TGTGCTAGTGGCCCTACGTTATATGAGCAGTTCTTC. Its translation: CASGPTLYEQFF. Based on the CDR3 plus reference TRBV12-5 and TRBJ2-1, the full variable domain is DARVTQTPRHKVTEMGQEVTMRCQPILGHNTVFWYRQTMMQGLELLAYFRNRAPLDDSGMPKDRFSAEMPDATLATLKIQPSEPRDSAVYFCASGPTLYEQFFGPGTRLTVL.

The chain has TRBV3-1 and TRBJ2-2, with D possibly matching TRBD2 (5 bases). This CDR3 has 14 residues. In germline, CDR1 is LGHDT, CDR2 YNNKEL (reference sequence). Trimming took off 3 bases at V and 6 bases at J, with 11 bases between the two ends. The CDR3 is CASSQSGIPGELFF. The CDR3 DNA reads TGTGCCAGCAGCCAGTCGGGGATACCCGGGGAGCTGTTTTTT.

This clonotype was counted many times. V usage is TRBV19 and J usage is TRBJ1-1; D is uncertain. The germline CDR1 and CDR2 sequences are LNHDA and SQIVND (reference sequence). V was trimmed by 5 bases and J by 1 base, leaving 14 bases between them. The CDR3 spans 15 residues. The CDR3, as DNA: TGTGCCAGTAGTCCGCCCGGGCGGGGGAACACTGAAGCTTTCTTT. Its protein is CASSPPGRGNTEAFF.

This clonotype was seen a few times. The chain carries TRBV3-1 and TRBJ2-7, with 7 nucleotides matching TRBD2. CDR1 and CDR2 from the germline V gene are LGHDT and YNNKEL (reference sequence). This CDR3 region has 17 residues. Trimming removed 4 bases from V and 2 bases from J; junction bases left unmatched: 14. In nucleotides, the CDR3 is TGTGCCAGCAGCCCCCGGAGGGGTAGCGGGCCTCCCTACGAGCAGTACTTC. It translates to CASSPRRGSGPPYEQYF.

Many counts were recorded for this clonotype. CDR3 region: CASSFGQPSDEQYF. CDR3 in DNA: TGTGCCAGCAGTTTTGGGCAACCCAGCGACGAGCAGTACTTC. The V and J genes are TRBV12-3 or TRBV12-4 and TRBJ2-7; no clear D gene. Trimming cost V 3 bases and J 5 bases, with 14 bases left between them. CDR3 length: 14 residues.

V gene TRBV10-2 combines with J gene TRBJ1-2; weak D call: TRBD1 (5 bases). The V gene's germline CDR1 is WSHSY and CDR2 SAAADI. The ends were cut back, 4 bases at V and 3 bases at J, with 21 bases in the middle. The CDR3 runs 17 residues. The CDR3 sequence: CASSGGDLKRKDYGYTF. The CDR3 coding sequence is TGCGCCAGCAGTGGCGGGGACTTAAAAAGAAAAGACTATGGCTACACCTTC.

The gene calls are TRBV5-1 and TRBJ1-6; tentative D call: TRBD1 (5 bases). The germline V gene has CDR1 SGHRS and CDR2 YFSETQ. V lost 5 bases to trimming and J lost 10 bases, with 22 bases between them. The CDR3 contains 16 residues. The DNA of the CDR3 is TGCGCCAGCAGTTTTGGGGGTGGCGCAGGGAGGTCACCCCTCCACTTT. This gives the protein CASSFGGGAGRSPLHF.

CDR3 bases: TGTGCCAGCAGTCAAGGGACAGGGGCCGCGACCTTCTATGGCTACACCTTC. Encoded protein: CASSQGTGAATFYGYTF. The chain carries TRBV12-3 or TRBV12-4 and TRBJ1-2, with 10 bases lining up with TRBD1. This CDR3 comprises 17 residues. V was pared by 5 bases and J by 4 bases, with 13 bases of the junction left unmatched.

In its sample, this clonotype was seen many times. The chain couples TRBV6-5 to TRBJ2-3, with D perhaps matching TRBD2 (6 bases). Germline-derived CDR1 and CDR2 are MNHEY and SVGAGI. V lost 2 bases to trimming and J lost 9 bases, with 15 bases between them. The CDR3 covers 14 residues. CDR3 nucleotide sequence: TGTGCCAGCAGTTACGAGGCAGGCCGGGGGACGCAGTATTTT. Encoded protein: CASSYEAGRGTQYF.

This clonotype has more than one count but fewer than ten. The J gene is TRBJ1-1, the V gene TRBV19; 8 nucleotides agree with TRBD1. CDR3 length equals 14 residues. Germline V CDR1 and CDR2: LNHDA, SQIVND (reference sequence). Trimming removed 7 bases from V and 4 bases from J; junction bases left unmatched: 8. The CDR3 bases are TGTGCCAGTAAACTTCAGGGGGCAGGCACTGAAGCTTTCTTT. This encodes CASKLQGAGTEAFF.

In the case of this clonotype: A much bigger clone sits one base away, suggesting this may be a read error. The chain is built from TRBV20-1 and TRBJ1-1, with 8 bases lining up with TRBD1. CDR3 length: 16 amino acids. Germline V lookup: CDR1 DFQATT, CDR2 SNEGSKA (reference sequence). CDR3 sequence reads: CNATREDRDSFPEAFF. DNA of the CDR3: TGCAATGCTACACGAGAGGACAGGGATAGTTTCCCTGAAGCTTTCTTT.

This clonotype was recorded at least ten times. The rearrangement uses TRBV29-1 and TRBJ1-1; D not resolved. With 5 bases removed from V and 0 bases from J, the gap between germline ends came to 10 bases. The CDR3 extends over 13 amino acids. Germline V CDR1 and CDR2: SQVTM, ANQGSEA. The CDR3 DNA reads as TGCAGCGTTCGGTCAGCAATGAACACTGAAGCTTTCTTT. It codes for CSVRSAMNTEAFF.

This clonotype was detected ten times or more. The chain couples TRBV12-3 or TRBV12-4 to TRBJ2-2, with 8 bases matching TRBD2. V gave up 8 bases and J gave up 7 bases; unmatched junction bases: 6. There are 13 residues in the CDR3. The CDR3 coding sequence is TGTGCCAGCGGCGGGGGGCAGGACGGGGAGCTGTTTTTT. Encoded protein: CASGGGQDGELFF.